What follows is one TCR beta chain and its context. The antigen is unknown. These data are taken from a study of coeliac disease. Regarding the study as a whole: Few TRB amino acid sequences were shared between samples; most were unique.

The CDR3 loop spans 16 amino acids. Clones were read by immunoSEQ multiplex PCR, and TCRdb kept only the in-frame ones, dropping some. The sample shows fewer than 6,000 clones, about four fifths of them seen only once. The specimen was lamina propria lymphocytes from the gut. The source is a young woman with active celiac disease. The rearrangement links TRBV12-2 to TRBJ2-1; TRBD2 is taken as the D call from the table, unchecked against the DNA. TRBV12-2 is reported as a pseudogene. This CDR3 is CASRFRTSENYNEQFF. CDR3 DNA: TGTGCAAGTCGCTTCCGGACTAGCGAGAACTACAATGAGCAGTTCTTC.